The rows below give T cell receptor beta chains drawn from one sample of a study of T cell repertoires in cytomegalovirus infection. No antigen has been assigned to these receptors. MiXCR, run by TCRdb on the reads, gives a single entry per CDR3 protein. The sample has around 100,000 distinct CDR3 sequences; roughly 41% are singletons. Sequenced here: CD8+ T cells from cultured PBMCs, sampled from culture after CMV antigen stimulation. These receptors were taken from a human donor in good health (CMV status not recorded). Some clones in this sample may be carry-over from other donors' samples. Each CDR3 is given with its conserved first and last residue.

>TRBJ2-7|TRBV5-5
CASSFSTVYEQYF
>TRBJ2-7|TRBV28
CASTSDGVAAHPFYEQYF
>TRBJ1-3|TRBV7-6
CASSFSEPRDRGPGNTIYF
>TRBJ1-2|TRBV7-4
CASSLEGDGYTF
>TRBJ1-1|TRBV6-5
CASSYSRGRIEAFF
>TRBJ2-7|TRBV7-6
CASSPRLGDSYEQYF
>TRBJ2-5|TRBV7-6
CASIDRYQETQYF
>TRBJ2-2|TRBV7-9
CASSTPTSGVGTGELFF
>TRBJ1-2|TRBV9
CASSGGTGSAYGYTF
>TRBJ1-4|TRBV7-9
CASSSGITEKLFF
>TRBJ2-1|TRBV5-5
CASSPIWGDEQFF
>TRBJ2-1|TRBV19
CATLGGAFMNEQFF
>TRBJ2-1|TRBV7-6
CASSPMGIPIYNEQFF
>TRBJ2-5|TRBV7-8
CASSLEATAQETQYF
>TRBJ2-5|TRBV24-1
CATSDPTSGGTQYF
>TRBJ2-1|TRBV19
CASSILRGTYNEQFF
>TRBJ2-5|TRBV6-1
CASSNLLETGVATQYF
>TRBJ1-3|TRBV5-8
CASSARGTGNTIYF
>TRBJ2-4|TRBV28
CASSRGGKNIQYF
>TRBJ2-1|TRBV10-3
CAISESLSVGLAGGRNEQFF